This TCR beta chain was identified during a study of response to subunit inactivated influenza vaccine. General study results and limits: The study's authors posited that every seasonal influenza vaccination enlists few new T cells.

For this clonotype: Its antigen is still unknown.

TCRdb processed the RT-PCR reads anew with MiXCR; each CDR3 protein has one entry. The sample carries over 650,000 distinct CDR3 sequences, approximately 17% recorded once. The CDR3 runs to 18 residues. V lost 1 base, J lost 0 bases, and 19 bases lay in between. CDR1 and CDR2 from the germline V gene are LGHNA and YNFKEQ. The material sequenced was PBMCs from blood, taken roughly 5 days after vaccination. The TCR sequence derives from a man between 45 and 60 years old who received an inactivated influenza vaccine. This rearrangement joins TRBV4-2 to TRBJ2-7; the D call may be TRBD1 or TRBD2 (5 bases each). The DNA for the CDR3 is TGTGCCAGCAGCCAAGTTGCAGGATGGGGGTCCGACTCCTACGAGCAGTACTTC. It translates to CASSQVAGWGSDSYEQYF.